The source of this T cell receptor beta chain is a study of blood T cell repertoires in COVID-19. Across the study: Specimens from acute and convalescent COVID-19 originated in the United States, Italy and Spain. The analysed material was cDNA or gDNA that came from T cells, B-cell-depleted T cells, or PBMCs.

How the authors handled the data: Reference gene primer amplification yielded estimated nucleated cell counts. Clones were sequenced by immunoSEQ multiplex PCR, and TCRdb holds only the in-frame ones, with some missing. For V, J and clone size, that table is used; D and trimming come from the DNA. The repertoire holds about 40,000 clones, 80% to 90% seen once, with 9% in the top ten. In germline, CDR1 is LNHNV, CDR2 YYDKDF (reference sequence). J gave up 2 bases and V 0 bases, and 5 bases lay outside the gene matches. The CDR3 sequence is 16 residues long. The V gene is TRBV15, the J gene TRBJ2-5; TRBD2 aligns across 8 bases. This TCR came from a woman aged 70-85 years with acute or convalescent COVID-19. The sequenced material came from peripheral blood. The CDR3 DNA sequence: TGTGCCACCAGCAGAGAAACTAGCGGAGCTCAAGAGACCCAGTACTTC. Protein product: CATSRETSGAQETQYF.